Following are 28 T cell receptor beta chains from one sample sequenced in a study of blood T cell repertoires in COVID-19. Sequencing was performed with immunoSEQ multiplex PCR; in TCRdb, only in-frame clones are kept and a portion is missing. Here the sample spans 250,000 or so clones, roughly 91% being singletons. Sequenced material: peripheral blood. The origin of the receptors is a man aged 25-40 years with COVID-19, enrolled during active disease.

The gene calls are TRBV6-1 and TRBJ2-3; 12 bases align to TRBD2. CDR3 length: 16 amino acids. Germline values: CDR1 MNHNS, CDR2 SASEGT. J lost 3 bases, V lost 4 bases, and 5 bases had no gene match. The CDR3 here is CASSATSGGSTDTQYF. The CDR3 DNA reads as TGTGCCAGCAGTGCGACTAGCGGGGGTTCGACAGATACGCAGTATTTT.

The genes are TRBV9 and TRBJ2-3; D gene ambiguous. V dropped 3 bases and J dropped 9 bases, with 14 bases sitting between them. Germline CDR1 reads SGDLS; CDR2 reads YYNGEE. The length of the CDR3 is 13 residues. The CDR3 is CASSGSSAGTQYF. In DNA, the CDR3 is TGTGCCAGCAGCGGCAGCTCCGCCGGGACGCAGTATTTT. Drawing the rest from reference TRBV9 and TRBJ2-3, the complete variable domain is DSGVTQTPKHLITATGQRVTLRCSPRSGDLSVYWYQQSLDQGLQFLIQYYNGEERAKGNILERFSAQQFPDLHSELNLSSLELGDSALYFCASSGSSAGTQYFGPGTRLTVL.

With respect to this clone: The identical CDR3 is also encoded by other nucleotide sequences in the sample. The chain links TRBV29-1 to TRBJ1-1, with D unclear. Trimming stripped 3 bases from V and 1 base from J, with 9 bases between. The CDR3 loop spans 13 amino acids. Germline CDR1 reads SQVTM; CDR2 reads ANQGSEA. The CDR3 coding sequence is TGCAGCGTTGAGGTTGGAGGGAACACTGAAGCTTTCTTT. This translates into CSVEVGGNTEAFF.

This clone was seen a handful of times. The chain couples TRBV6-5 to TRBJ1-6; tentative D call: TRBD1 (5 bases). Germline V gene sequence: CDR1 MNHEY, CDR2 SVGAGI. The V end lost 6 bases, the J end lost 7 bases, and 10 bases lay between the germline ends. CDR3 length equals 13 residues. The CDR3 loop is CASRAGRNSPLHF. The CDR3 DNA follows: TGTGCCAGCAGGGCGGGGCGAAATTCACCCCTCCACTTT.

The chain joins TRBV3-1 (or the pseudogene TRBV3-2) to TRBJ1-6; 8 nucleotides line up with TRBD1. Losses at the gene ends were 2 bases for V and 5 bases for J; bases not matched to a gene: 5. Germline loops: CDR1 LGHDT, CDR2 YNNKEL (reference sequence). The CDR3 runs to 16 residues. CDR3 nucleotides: TGTGCCAGCAGCCAACGTCAGGGGGCTCATAATTCACCCCTCCACTTT. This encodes CASSQRQGAHNSPLHF.

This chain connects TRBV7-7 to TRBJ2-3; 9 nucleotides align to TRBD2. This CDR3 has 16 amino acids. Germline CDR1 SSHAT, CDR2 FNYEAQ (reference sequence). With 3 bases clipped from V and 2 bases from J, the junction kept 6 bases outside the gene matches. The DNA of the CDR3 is TGTGCCAGCAGCTTGGGAGCGGGGGGACTCACAGATACGCAGTATTTT. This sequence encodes CASSLGAGGLTDTQYF.

The CDR3 DNA sequence: TGTGCCAGCTCACCAGGCGGGGGAAACAATCAGCCCCAGCATTTT. Residues: CASSPGGGNNQPQHF. The chain links TRBV18 to TRBJ1-5, with D maybe TRBD1 (5 bases). The CDR3 totals 15 residues. CDR1 and CDR2 (germline): KGHSH, LQKENI. V lost 2 bases and J 3 bases, leaving 11 bases between the germline ends. Combining the CDR3 with reference TRBV18 and TRBJ1-5 gives the whole variable domain NAGVMQNPRHLVRRRGQEARLRCSPMKGHSHVYWYRQLPEEGLKFMVYLQKENIIDESGMPKERFSAEFPKEGPSILRIQQVVRGDSAAYFCASSPGGGNNQPQHFGDGTRLSIL.

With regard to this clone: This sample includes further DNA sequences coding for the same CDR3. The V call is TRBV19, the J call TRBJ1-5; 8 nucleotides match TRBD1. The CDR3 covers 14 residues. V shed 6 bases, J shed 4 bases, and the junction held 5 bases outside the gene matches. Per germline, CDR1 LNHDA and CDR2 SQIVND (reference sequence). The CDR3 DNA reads TGTGCCAGTAGCCAGGGGGCGCGGAATCAGCCCCAGCATTTT. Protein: CASSQGARNQPQHF.

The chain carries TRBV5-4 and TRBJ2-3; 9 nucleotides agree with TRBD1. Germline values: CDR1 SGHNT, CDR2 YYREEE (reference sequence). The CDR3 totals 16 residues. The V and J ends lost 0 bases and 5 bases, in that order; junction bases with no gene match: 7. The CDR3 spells CASSLAGQGGRDTQYF. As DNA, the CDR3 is TGTGCCAGCAGCTTGGCGGGACAGGGCGGAAGAGATACGCAGTATTTT.

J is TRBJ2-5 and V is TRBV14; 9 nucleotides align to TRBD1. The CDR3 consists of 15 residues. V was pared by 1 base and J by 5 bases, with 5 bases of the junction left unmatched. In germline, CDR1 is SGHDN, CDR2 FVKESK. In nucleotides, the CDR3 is TGTGCCAGCAGCCAAGGCGGGACAGGGCTGGAGACCCAGTACTTC. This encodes CASSQGGTGLETQYF.

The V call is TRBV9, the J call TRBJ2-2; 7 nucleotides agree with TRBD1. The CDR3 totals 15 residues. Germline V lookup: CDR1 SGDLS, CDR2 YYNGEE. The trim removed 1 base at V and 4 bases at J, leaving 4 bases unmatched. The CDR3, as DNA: TGTGCCAGCAGCGTAACCGGGACAGCCACCGGGGAGCTGTTTTTT. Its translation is CASSVTGTATGELFF.

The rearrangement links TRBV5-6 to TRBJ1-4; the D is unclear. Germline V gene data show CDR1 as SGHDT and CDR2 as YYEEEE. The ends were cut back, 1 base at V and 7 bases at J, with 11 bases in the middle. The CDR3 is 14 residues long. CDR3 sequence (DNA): TGTGCCAGCAGCTTGCGGGGAGAGGTTGAAAAACTGTTTTTT. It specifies CASSLRGEVEKLFF. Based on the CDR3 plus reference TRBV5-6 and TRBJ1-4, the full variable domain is DAGVTQSPTHLIKTRGQQVTLRCSPKSGHDTVSWYQQALGQGPQFIFQYYEEEERQRGNFPDRFSGHQFPNYSSELNVNALLLGDSALYLCASSLRGEVEKLFFGSGTQLSVL.

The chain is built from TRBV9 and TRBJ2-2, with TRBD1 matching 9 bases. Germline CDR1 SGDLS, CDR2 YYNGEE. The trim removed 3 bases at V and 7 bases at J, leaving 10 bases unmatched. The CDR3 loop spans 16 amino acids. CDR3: CASSGPGQGRGGELFF. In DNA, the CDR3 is TGTGCCAGCAGCGGGCCGGGACAGGGACGGGGCGGGGAGCTGTTTTTT.

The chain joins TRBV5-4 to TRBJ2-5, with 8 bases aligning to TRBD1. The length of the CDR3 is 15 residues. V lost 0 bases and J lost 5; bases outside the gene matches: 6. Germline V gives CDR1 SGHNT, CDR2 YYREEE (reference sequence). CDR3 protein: CASSLGQGSGETQYF. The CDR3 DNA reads TGTGCCAGCAGCTTGGGACAGGGGTCCGGGGAGACCCAGTACTTC.

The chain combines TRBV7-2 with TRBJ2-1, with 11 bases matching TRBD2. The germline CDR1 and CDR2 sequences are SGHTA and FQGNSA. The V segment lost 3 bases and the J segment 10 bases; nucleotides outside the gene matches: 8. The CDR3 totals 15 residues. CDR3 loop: CASSFWLAGGREQFF. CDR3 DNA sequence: TGTGCCAGCAGCTTTTGGCTAGCGGGGGGCAGAGAGCAGTTCTTC.

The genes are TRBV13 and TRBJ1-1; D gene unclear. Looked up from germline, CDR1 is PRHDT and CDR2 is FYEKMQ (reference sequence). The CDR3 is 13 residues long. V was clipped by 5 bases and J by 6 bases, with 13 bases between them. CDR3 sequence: CASSKSVAPEAFF. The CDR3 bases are TGTGCCAGCAGCAAAAGTGTGGCCCCTGAAGCTTTCTTT.

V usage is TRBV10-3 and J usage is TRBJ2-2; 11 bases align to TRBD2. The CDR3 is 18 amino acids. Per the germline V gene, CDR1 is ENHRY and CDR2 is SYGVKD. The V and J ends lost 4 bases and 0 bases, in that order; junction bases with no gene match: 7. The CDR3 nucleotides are TGTGCCATCAGTGGGCGTGGACTAGCGGGTACGAACACCGGGGAGCTGTTTTTT. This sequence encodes CAISGRGLAGTNTGELFF.

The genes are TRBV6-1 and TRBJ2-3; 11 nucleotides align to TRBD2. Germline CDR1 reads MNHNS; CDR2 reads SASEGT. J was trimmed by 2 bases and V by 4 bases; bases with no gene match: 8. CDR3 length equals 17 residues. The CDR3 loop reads CASSARASGGITDTQYF. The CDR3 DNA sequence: TGTGCCAGCAGTGCCCGGGCTAGCGGGGGGATCACAGATACGCAGTATTTT.

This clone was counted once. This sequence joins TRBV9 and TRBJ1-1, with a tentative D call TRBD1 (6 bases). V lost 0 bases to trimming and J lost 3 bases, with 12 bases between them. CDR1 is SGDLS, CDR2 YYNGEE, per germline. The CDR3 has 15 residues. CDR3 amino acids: CASSVGPGGHTEAFF. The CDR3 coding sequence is TGTGCCAGCAGCGTAGGCCCGGGGGGGCACACTGAAGCTTTCTTT.

The CDR3 DNA is TGTGCCAGTAGTCCAGGGGGAAGGTACGATGAGCAGTTCTTC. It yields the protein CASSPGGRYDEQFF. The chain has TRBV19 and TRBJ2-1; 7 bases fit TRBD1. CDR3 length: 14 amino acids. The germline gives CDR1 LNHDA, CDR2 SQIVND (reference sequence). The ends lost 5 bases at V and 8 bases at J; junction bases unmatched: 9.

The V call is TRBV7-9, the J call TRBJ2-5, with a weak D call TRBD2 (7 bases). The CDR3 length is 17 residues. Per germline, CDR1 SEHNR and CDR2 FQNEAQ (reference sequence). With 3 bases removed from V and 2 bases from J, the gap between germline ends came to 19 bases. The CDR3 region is CASSLGRGGAGQETQYF. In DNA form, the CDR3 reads TGTGCCAGCAGCTTGGGAAGGGGGGGCGCGGGTCAAGAGACCCAGTACTTC.

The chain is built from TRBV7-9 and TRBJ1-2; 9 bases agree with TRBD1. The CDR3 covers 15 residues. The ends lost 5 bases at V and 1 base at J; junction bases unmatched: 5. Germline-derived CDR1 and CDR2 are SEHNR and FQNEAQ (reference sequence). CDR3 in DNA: TGTGCCAGCAGCCAGCCGGGACAGGGTAACTATGGCTACACCTTC. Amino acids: CASSQPGQGNYGYTF.

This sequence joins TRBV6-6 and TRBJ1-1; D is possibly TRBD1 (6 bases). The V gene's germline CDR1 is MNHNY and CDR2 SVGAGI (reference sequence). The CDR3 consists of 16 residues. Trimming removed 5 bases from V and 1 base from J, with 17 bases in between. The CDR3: CASSTGGARGNTEAFF. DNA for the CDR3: TGTGCCAGCAGTACCGGGGGGGCGAGAGGGAACACTGAAGCTTTCTTT.

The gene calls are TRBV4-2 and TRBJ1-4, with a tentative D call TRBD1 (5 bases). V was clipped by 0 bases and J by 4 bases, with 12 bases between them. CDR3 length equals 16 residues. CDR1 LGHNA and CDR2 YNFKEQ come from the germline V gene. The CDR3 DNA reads TGTGCCAGCAGCCAAGAGGTGACAGCTGGTAATGAAAAACTGTTTTTT. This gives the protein CASSQEVTAGNEKLFF.

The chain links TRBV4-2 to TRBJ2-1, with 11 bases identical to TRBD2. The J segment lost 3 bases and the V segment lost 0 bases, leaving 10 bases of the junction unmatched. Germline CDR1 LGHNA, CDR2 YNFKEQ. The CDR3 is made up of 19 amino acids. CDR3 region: CASSQDSRLAGIYYNEQFF. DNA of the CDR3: TGTGCCAGCAGCCAAGATTCCCGACTAGCGGGGATTTACTACAATGAGCAGTTCTTC.

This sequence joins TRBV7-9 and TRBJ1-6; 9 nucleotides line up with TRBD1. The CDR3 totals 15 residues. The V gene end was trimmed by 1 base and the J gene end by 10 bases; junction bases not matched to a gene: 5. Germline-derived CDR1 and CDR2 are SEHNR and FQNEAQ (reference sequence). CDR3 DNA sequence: TGTGCCAGCAGCTTAGGGGACAGGGTTGGATCACCCCTCCACTTT. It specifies CASSLGDRVGSPLHF. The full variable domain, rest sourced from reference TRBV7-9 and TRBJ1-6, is DTGVSQNPRHKITKRGQNVTFRCDPISEHNRLYWYRQTLGQGPEFLTYFQNEAQLEKSRLLSDRFSAERPKGSFSTLEIQRTEQGDSAMYLCASSLGDRVGSPLHFGNGTRLTVT.

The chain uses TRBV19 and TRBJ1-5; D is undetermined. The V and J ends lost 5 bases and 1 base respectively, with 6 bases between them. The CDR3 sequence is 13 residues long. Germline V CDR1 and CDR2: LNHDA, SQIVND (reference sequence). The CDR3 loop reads CASSGMSNQPQHF. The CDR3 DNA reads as TGTGCCAGTAGTGGCATGAGCAATCAGCCCCAGCATTTT.

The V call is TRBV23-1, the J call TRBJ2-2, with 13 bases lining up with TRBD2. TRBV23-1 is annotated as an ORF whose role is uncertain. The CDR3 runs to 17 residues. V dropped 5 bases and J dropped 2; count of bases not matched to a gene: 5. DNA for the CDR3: TGCGCCAGCAGTGTCACTAGCGGGGGGGTAAACACCGGGGAGCTGTTTTTT. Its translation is CASSVTSGGVNTGELFF.